The T cell receptor (beta chain) under discussion was sequenced for a study of T cell changes during pregnancy in multiple sclerosis. This clone was seen a single time. The CDR3 runs to 13 residues. Germline V CDR1 and CDR2: SGHDT, YYEEEE. With V trimmed by 5 bases and J by 7 bases, 6 bases remained unmatched. Assay used: immunoSEQ multiplex PCR; TCRdb lists only in-frame clones, some missing. The sample holds about 69,000 clones; approximately 91% are singletons and the top ten take about 1.5%. This specimen consisted of peripheral blood, obtained in the third trimester of pregnancy. The chain is built from TRBV5-6 and TRBJ2-1, with TRBD2 matching over 7 bases. This clonotype was obtained from a female donor with multiple sclerosis, enrolled in a pregnancy study. The CDR3 sequence: CASSGGGGNEQFF. The CDR3 DNA follows: TGTGCCAGCAGTGGCGGGGGAGGGAATGAGCAGTTCTTC.